The 4 T cell receptor beta chains given below trace back to one sample, sequenced in a study of beta chain features in type 1 diabetes. cDNA synthesis used the whole RNA isolate, giving expressed TCRB sequences. TCRdb's copy holds only in-frame clones and misses some; the assay was immunoSEQ multiplex PCR. The sample records hundreds of thousands of clones, 12% to 15% being singletons. Sequencing was performed on central memory CD4+ T cells from blood. Receptors originate from a man aged 25 to 40 in good health.

This clone came up a few times. The chain is built from TRBV5-1 and TRBJ2-3; TRBD1 might be the D (5 bases). Germline V gene sequence: CDR1 SGHRS, CDR2 YFSETQ. The CDR3 extends over 14 amino acids. V dropped 3 bases and J dropped 0 bases, with 8 bases sitting between them. The CDR3: CASSYWTSTDTQYF. CDR3 bases: TGCGCCAGCAGCTACTGGACAAGCACAGATACGCAGTATTTT.

The chain uses TRBV14 and TRBJ1-4; 9 bases line up with TRBD1. The germline gives CDR1 SGHDN, CDR2 FVKESK. Germline trimming cut 1 base from V and 4 bases from J; bases unmatched to any gene: 1. This CDR3 comprises 15 residues. The CDR3 DNA reads TGTGCCAGCAGCCAAGGGGACAGGGTTAATGAAAAACTGTTTTTT. This gives the protein CASSQGDRVNEKLFF.

The rearrangement uses TRBV27 and TRBJ1-5; D is perhaps TRBD1 (6 bases). V lost 3 bases and J lost 6, with 12 bases in between. Germline V gives CDR1 MNHEY, CDR2 SMNVEV (reference sequence). The CDR3 is made up of 14 amino acids. DNA of the CDR3: TGTGCCAGCAGTTTCGGGCAGGGGCGTCAGCCCCAGCATTTT. Amino acid sequence: CASSFGQGRQPQHF.

The V and J genes are TRBV2 and TRBJ2-7; D is possibly TRBD1 (6 bases). V was shortened by 9 bases and J by 1 base, with 19 bases between the two germline ends. This CDR3 has 15 amino acids. The germline V gene has CDR1 SNHLY and CDR2 FYNNEI. The CDR3 DNA is TGTGCCAGTCAAGCAGGGGCCCTAACTTCCTACGAGCAGTACTTC. This encodes CASQAGALTSYEQYF.